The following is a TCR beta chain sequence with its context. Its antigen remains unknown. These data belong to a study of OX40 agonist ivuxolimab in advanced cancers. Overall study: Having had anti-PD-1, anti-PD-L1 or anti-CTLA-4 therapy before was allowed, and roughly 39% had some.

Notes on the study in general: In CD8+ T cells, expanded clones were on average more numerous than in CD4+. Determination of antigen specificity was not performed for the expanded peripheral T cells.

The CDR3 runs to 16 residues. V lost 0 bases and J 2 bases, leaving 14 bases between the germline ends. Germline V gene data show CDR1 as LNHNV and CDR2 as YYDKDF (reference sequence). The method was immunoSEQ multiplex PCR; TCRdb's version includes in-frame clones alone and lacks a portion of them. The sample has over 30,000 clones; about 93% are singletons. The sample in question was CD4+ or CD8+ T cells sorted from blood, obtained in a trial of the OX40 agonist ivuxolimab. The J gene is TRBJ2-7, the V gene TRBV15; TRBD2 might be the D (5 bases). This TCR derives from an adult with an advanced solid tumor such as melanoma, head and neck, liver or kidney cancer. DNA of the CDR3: TGTGCCACCAGCAGAGAGGACCGGGGAACTCCCTACGAGCAGTACTTC. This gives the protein CATSREDRGTPYEQYF.